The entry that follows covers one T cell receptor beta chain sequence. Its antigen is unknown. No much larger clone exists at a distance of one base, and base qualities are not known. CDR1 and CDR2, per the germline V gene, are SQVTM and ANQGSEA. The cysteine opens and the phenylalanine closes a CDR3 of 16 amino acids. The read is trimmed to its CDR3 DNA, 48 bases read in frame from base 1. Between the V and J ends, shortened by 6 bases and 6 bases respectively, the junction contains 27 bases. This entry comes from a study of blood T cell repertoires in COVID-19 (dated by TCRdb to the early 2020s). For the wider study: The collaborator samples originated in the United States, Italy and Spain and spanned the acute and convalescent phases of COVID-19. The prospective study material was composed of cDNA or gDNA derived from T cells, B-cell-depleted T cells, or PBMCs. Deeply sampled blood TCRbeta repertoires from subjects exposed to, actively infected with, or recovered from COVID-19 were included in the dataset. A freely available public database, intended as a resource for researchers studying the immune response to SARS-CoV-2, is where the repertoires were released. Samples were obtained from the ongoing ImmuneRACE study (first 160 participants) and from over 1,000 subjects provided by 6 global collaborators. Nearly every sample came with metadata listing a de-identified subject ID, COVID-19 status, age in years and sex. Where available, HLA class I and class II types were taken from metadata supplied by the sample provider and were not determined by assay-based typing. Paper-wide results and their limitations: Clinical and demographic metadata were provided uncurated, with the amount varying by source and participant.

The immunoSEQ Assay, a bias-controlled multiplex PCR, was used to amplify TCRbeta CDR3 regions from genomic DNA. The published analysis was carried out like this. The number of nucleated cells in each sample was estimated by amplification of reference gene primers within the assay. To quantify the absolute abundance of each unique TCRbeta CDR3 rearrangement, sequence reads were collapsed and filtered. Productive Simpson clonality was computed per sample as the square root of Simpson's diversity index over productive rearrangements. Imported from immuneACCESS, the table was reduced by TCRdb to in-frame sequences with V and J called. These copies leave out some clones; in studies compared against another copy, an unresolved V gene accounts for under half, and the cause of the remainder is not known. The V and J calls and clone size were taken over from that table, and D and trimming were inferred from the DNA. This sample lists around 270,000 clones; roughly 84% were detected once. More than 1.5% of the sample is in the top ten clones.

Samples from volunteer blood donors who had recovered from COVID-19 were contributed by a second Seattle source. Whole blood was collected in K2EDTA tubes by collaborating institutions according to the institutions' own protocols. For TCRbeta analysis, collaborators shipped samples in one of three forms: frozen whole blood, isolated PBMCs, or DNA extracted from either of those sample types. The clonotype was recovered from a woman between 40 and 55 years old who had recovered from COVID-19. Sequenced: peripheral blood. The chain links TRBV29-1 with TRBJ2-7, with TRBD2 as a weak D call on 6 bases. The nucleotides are TGCAGCGTGAGTTTATCCAATACGGGAGAAATGTCCGAGCAGTACTTC. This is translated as CSVSLSNTGEMSEQYF.